The 18 T cell receptor beta chains below come from one sample, sequenced in a study of blood T cells in healthy people across ages. It was with a sample-barcoded 5' primer and a J-beta primer mix that a second PCR of about 7 to 12 cycles was run. In TCRdb, the 5' RACE reads were re-called with MiXCR into one record per CDR3 protein. The table records 750,000 to 850,000 distinct CDR3 sequences, roughly 25% of them present only once. Separately, the same data were catalogued under a study of T cells of mothers and their children.

Sequenced input: blood. The receptors here all came from a boy between 10 and 17 years old in good health.

The chain carries TRBV7-2 and TRBJ2-6; D gene unclear. The ends were cut back, 2 bases at V and 3 bases at J, with 11 bases in the middle. This CDR3 has 16 residues. The germline V gene has CDR1 SGHTA and CDR2 FQGNSA. CDR3 in amino acids: CASSLRQTVGANVLTF. The CDR3 DNA sequence: TGTGCCAGCAGCTTAAGGCAGACTGTTGGGGCCAACGTCCTGACTTTC.

This chain uses TRBV7-3 with TRBJ2-2; no definite D call. CDR3 length: 15 amino acids. Germline CDR1 reads SGHTA; CDR2 reads FQGTGA. Deletions cut 2 bases from V and 0 bases from J, with 7 bases between. DNA for the CDR3: TGTGCCAGCAGCTTAGGCCTGTCGAACACCGGGGAGCTGTTTTTT. It translates to CASSLGLSNTGELFF.

This clonotype was counted only a few times. The chain links TRBV20-1 to TRBJ2-7, with 10 bases matching TRBD2. The trim removed 0 bases at V and 2 bases at J, leaving 7 bases unmatched. CDR1 is DFQATT, CDR2 SNEGSKA, per germline (reference sequence). The CDR3 covers 16 residues. The CDR3 spells CSARDLRTSGTYEQYF. CDR3 nucleotides: TGCAGTGCTAGAGATCTTCGGACTAGCGGAACCTACGAGCAGTACTTC.

This rearrangement joins TRBV10-3 to TRBJ2-1; 12 bases fit TRBD2. The V segment lost 2 bases and the J segment 3 bases; nucleotides outside the gene matches: 11. This CDR3 spans 19 amino acids. Germline CDR1 ENHRY, CDR2 SYGVKD. The chain's CDR3 is CAISEASGGAFPLYNEQFF. CDR3 nucleotides: TGTGCCATCAGTGAGGCTAGCGGGGGGGCGTTCCCACTCTACAATGAGCAGTTCTTC.

This clonotype was found a few times. The genes are TRBV7-8 and TRBJ2-2, with a possible D match to TRBD2 (6 bases). There are 16 residues in the CDR3. With 2 bases removed from V and 3 bases from J, the gap between germline ends came to 13 bases. Germline CDR1 is SGHVS and CDR2 is FQNEAQ. The chain's CDR3 is CASSLWEEVDTGELFF. The CDR3 DNA reads as TGTGCCAGCAGCTTATGGGAGGAGGTAGACACCGGGGAGCTGTTTTTT.

This clonotype has just one count. The chain links TRBV10-3 to TRBJ1-2; D ambiguous. Trimming pared 6 bases from V and 3 bases from J, leaving 11 bases between. From germline, CDR1 is ENHRY and CDR2 SYGVKD. The CDR3 contains 13 residues. Here the CDR3 DNA reads TGTGCCATCAGCGCGGAGGGTGACTATGGCTACACCTTC. It is translated as CAISAEGDYGYTF.

This clonotype was detected a few times. V usage is TRBV20-1 and J usage is TRBJ2-1; possibly TRBD2 for D (6 bases). The end of the DNA aligns better with TRBJ2-7, so the J call may be wrong. CDR1 is DFQATT, CDR2 SNEGSKA, per germline (reference sequence). The CDR3 extends over 15 amino acids. In DNA form, the CDR3 reads TGCAGTGCTAGAGGCCCCTCCCGCGGGGCCTACGAGCAGTACTTC. Residues: CSARGPSRGAYEQYF.

The V and J genes are TRBV7-9 and TRBJ1-2; D call uncertain. V lost 5 bases and J lost 13, with 17 bases in between. Per germline, CDR1 SEHNR and CDR2 FQNEAQ (reference sequence). The CDR3 contains 12 residues. CDR3 bases: TGTGCCAGCAGCCAAGGGCTGCCTGTACTCACCTTC. Translated: CASSQGLPVLTF.

This clonotype was picked up a small number of times. This sequence joins TRBV5-1 and TRBJ2-3; 7 bases fit TRBD2. This CDR3 spans 16 amino acids. Germline assignment: CDR1 SGHRS and CDR2 YFSETQ. V was clipped by 0 bases and J by 2 bases; unmatched bases: 6. DNA of the CDR3: TGCGCCAGCAGCTTGGGCGCGCGGGAGTCCACAGATACGCAGTATTTT. Translating gives CASSLGARESTDTQYF.

V and J are TRBV12-3 or TRBV12-4 and TRBJ2-7, with D perhaps given as TRBD1 or TRBD2 (5 bases each). V lost 5 bases and J lost 0, with 11 bases in between. The CDR3 has 14 residues. In DNA, the CDR3 is TGTGCCAGCAGTCGGGACCCACGCTCCTACGAGCAGTACTTC. This gives the protein CASSRDPRSYEQYF.

This clonotype was counted a few times. The junction departs from the called germline gene at one end, perhaps through a read error. The chain employs TRBV5-5 and TRBJ2-1, with D possibly matching TRBD2 (6 bases). Germline V lookup: CDR1 SGHKS, CDR2 YYEKEE (reference sequence). CDR3 length equals 17 residues. CDR3 nucleotides: TGTGCCAGCAGCTTCCATATTTTAACGGGAGACTCCTACGAGCAGCACTTC. Translated, it gives CASSFHILTGDSYEQHF.

This clonotype was counted between two and nine times. This sequence joins TRBV29-1 and TRBJ2-2; D uncertain. The CDR3 contains 12 residues. The germline V gene encodes CDR1 SQVTM and CDR2 ANQGSEA. The ends were cut back, 7 bases at V and 3 bases at J, with 9 bases in the middle. The CDR3 DNA is TGCAGCGCCTCAGGTGACACCGGGGAGCTGTTTTTT. It yields the protein CSASGDTGELFF.

This clonotype was counted between two and nine times. The chain has TRBV5-1 and TRBJ1-1, with TRBD1 as a possible D gene (5 bases). Germline-derived CDR1 and CDR2 are SGHRS and YFSETQ. This CDR3 is 15 amino acids long. V lost 2 bases to trimming and J lost 3 bases, with 14 bases between them. In DNA form, the CDR3 reads TGCGCCAGCAGCTTTACCAGGGAGGCGGACACTGAAGCTTTCTTT. Its protein product is CASSFTREADTEAFF. The whole variable domain, filled in from reference TRBV5-1 and TRBJ1-1, reads KAGVTQTPRYLIKTRGQQVTLSCSPISGHRSVSWYQQTPGQGLQFLFEYFSETQRNKGNFPGRFSGRQFSNSRSEMNVSTLELGDSALYLCASSFTREADTEAFFGQGTRLTVV.

This clonotype showed up just a few times. The chain joins TRBV29-1 to TRBJ2-3, with a possible D match to TRBD2 (5 bases). Germline V gene sequence: CDR1 SQVTM, CDR2 ANQGSEA. Between the trimmed V and J ends, which lost 1 base and 2 bases, there was a span of 10 bases. CDR3 length: 14 residues. The CDR3 sequence: CSVEAGLITDTQYF. As DNA, the CDR3 is TGCAGCGTTGAAGCGGGATTGATCACAGATACGCAGTATTTT.

J is TRBJ2-7 and V is TRBV6-2 or TRBV6-3, with TRBD2 as a possible D gene (5 bases). Between the trimmed V and J ends, which lost 6 bases and 5 bases, there was a span of 11 bases. Germline V gene sequence: CDR1 MNHEY, CDR2 SVGEGT. The CDR3 has 12 residues. CDR3 loop: CASREVRDEQYF. The CDR3 nucleotides read TGTGCCAGCAGAGAGGTGAGGGACGAGCAGTACTTC.

This clonotype was seen only a few times. This chain connects TRBV28 to TRBJ2-2; D gene uncertain. The V end was cut by 6 bases, the J end by 9 bases, with 14 bases between. This CDR3 comprises 13 residues. The germline gives CDR1 MDHEN, CDR2 SYDVKM. The CDR3 here is CASRDRFMRELFF. CDR3 sequence (DNA): TGTGCCAGCAGGGACCGTTTTATGAGGGAGCTGTTTTTT.

The sample holds a few counts of this clonotype. DNA for the CDR3: TGCAGTGCTCTGAATTATGCCTACAATGAGCAGTTCTTC. Translation: CSALNYAYNEQFF. The chain has TRBV20-1 and TRBJ2-5; D not resolved. The J call may be mistaken, given a closer DNA end match to TRBJ2-1. CDR1 is DFQATT, CDR2 SNEGSKA, per germline (reference sequence). The CDR3 runs 13 residues.

This chain connects TRBV7-2 to TRBJ2-1; no firm D call. The CDR3 runs 12 residues. The germline V and J ends were trimmed by 5 bases and 4 bases, with 6 bases remaining between them. From germline, CDR1 is SGHTA and CDR2 FQGNSA. The CDR3 DNA reads as TGTGCCAGCAGCGAGTGGTACAATGAGCAGTTCTTC. This translates into CASSEWYNEQFF.